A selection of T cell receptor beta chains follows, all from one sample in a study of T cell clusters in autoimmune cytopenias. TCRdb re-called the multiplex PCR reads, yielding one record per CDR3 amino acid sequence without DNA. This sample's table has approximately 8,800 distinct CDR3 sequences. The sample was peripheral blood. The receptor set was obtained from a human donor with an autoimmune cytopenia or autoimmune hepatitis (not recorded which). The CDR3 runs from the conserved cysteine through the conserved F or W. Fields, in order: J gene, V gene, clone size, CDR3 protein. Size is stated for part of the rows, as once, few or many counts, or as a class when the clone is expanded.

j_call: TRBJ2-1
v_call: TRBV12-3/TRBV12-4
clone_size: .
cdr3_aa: CASTPGWQGTSGTYNEQFF

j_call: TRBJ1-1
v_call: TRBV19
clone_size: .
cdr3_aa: CASSAQNTEAFF

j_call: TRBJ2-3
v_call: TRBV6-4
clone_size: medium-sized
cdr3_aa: CASSARRERTDTQYF

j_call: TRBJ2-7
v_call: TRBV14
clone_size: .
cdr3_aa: CASSLLGTSGRVYEQYF

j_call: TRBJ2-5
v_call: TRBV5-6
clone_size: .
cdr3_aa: CASSLASHQETQYF

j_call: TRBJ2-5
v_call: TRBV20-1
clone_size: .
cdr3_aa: CSARIGTGGETQYF

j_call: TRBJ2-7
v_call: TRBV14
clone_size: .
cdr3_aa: CASSPPGASIEQYF

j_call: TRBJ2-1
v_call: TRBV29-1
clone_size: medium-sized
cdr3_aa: CSVEPPGGEQFF

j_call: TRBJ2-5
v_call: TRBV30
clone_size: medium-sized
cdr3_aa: CAWSIAGQETQYF

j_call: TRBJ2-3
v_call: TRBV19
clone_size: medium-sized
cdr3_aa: CASSIGLVADTQYF

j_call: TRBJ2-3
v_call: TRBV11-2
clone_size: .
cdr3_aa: CASSQKGLAGTFGTDTQYF

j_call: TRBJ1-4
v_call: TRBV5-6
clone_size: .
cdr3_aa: CASSLAGSEKLFF

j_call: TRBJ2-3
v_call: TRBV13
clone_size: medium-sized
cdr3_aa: CASSLSMVSSTDTQYF

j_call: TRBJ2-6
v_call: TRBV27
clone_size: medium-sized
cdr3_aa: CASSLTHSGANVLTF

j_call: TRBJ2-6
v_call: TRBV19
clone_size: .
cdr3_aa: CASKESSVDSGANVLTF

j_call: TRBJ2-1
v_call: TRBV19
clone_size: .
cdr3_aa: CASSTSGLGEQFF

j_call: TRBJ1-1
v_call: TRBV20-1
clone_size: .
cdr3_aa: CSARAGTDEAFF

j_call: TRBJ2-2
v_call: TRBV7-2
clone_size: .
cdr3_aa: CASSPSAGEIGELFF

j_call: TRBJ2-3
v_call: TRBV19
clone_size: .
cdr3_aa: CASSLGQSSTDTQYF

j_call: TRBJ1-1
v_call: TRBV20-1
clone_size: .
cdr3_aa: CSAITGGMNTEAFF

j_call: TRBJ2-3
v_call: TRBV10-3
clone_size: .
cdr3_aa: CAINDPQRQGGTDTQYF

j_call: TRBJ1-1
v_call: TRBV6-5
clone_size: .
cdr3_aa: CASGRIMNTEAFF

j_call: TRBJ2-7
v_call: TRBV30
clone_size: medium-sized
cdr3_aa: CAWSTPGLAGVPASYEQYF